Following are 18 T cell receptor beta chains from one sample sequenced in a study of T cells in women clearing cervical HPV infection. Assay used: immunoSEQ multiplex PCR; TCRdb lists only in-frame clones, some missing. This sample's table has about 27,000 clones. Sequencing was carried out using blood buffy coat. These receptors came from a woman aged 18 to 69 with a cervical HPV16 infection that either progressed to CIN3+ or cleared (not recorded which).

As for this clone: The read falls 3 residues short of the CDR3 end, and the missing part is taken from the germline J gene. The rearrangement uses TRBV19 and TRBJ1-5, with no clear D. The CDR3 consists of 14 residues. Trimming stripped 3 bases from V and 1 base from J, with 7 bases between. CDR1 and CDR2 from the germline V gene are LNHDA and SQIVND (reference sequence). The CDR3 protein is CASSIPGSNQPQHF. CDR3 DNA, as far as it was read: TGTGCCAGTAGTATCCCCGGGAGCAATCAGCCC.

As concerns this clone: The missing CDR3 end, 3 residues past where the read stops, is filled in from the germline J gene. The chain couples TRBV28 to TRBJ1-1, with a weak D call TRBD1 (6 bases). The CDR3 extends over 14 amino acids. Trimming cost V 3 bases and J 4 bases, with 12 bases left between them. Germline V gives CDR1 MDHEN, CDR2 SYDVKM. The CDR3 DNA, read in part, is TGTGCCAGCAGTTTGGGGGCTGGTGTCACTGAA. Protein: CASSLGAGVTE. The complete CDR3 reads CASSLGAGVTEAFF.

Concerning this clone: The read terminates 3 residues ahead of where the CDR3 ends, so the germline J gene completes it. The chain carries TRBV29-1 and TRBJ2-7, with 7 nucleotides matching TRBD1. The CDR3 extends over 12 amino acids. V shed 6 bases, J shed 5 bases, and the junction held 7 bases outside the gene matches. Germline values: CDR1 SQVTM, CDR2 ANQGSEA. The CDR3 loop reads CSVEPQGDEQYF. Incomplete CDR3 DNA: TGCAGCGTCGAGCCTCAGGGGGACGAG.

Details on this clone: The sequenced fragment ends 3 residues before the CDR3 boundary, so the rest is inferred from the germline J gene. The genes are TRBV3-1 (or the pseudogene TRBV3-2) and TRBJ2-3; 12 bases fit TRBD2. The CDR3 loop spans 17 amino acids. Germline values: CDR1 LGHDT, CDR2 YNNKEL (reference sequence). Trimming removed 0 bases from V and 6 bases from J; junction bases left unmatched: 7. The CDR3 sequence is CASSQDIRLAGEDTQYF. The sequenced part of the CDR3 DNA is TGTGCCAGCAGCCAAGATATCCGACTAGCGGGAGAGGATACG.

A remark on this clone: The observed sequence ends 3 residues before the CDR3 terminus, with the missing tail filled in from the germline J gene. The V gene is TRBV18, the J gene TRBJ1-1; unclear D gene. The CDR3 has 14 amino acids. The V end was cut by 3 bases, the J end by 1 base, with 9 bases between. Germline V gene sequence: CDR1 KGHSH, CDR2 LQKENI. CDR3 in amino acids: CASSPRAQNTEAFF. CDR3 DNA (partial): TGTGCCAGCTCACCGAGGGCTCAGAACACTGAA.

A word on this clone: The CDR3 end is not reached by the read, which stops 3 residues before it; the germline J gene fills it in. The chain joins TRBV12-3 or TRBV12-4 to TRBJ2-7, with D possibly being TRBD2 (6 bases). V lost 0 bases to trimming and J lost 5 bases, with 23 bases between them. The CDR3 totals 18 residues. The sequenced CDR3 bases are TGTGCCAGCAGTTTAGCTCGGCTAGCGAACAGCGGCGGAGACGAG. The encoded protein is CASSLARLANSGGDE. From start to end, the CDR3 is CASSLARLANSGGDEQYF.

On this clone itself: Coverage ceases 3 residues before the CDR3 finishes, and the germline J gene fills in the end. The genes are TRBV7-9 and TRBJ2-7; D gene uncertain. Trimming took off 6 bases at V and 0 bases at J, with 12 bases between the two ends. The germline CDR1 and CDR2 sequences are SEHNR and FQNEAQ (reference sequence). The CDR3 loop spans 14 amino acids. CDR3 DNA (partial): TGTGCCAGCAGACCGCAAATCTACTCCTACGAG. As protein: CASRPQIYSYE. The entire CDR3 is CASRPQIYSYEQYF.

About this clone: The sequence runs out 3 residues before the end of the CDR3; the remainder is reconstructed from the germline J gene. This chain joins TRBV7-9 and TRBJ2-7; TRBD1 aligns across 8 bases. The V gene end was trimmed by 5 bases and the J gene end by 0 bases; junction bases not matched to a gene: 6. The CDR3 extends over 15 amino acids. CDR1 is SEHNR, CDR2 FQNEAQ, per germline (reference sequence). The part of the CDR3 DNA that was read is TGTGCCAGCAGCCCCGCGCAGGGGGCCTCCTACGAG. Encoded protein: CASSPAQGASYE. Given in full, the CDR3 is CASSPAQGASYEQYF.

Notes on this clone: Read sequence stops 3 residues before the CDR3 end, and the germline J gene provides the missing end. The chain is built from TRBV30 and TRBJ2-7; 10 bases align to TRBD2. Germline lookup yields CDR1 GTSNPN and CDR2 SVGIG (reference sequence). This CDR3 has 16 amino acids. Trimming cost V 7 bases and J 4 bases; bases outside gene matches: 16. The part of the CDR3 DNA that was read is TGTGCCTTCCGCGGGTCCCTCAAGCGGGAGGGATACGAG. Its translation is CAFRGSLKREGYE. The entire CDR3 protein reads CAFRGSLKREGYEQYF.

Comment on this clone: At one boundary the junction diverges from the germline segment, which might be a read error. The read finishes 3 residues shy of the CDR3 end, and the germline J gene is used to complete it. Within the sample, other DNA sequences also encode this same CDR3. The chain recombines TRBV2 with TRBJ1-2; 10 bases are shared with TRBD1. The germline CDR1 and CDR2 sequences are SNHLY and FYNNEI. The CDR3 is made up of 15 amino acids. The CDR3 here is CASSEGTGEFYGYTF. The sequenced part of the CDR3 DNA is TGTGCCAGCAGCGAAGGGACAGGGGAATTCTATGGC.

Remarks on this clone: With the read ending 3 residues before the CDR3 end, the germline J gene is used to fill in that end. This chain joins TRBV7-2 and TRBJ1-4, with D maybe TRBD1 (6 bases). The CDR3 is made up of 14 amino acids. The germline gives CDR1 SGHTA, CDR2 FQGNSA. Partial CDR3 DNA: TGTGCCAGCAGCCCAAACCAGGGGAATTCACCA. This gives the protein CASSPNQGNSP. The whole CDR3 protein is CASSPNQGNSPLFF.

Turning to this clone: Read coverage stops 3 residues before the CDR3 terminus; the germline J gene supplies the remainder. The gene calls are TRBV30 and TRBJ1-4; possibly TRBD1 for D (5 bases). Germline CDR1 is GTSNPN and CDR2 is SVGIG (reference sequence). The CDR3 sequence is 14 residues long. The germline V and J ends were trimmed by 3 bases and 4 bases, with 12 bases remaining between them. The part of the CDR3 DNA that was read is TGTGCCTGGAGCGTGGGGGGGGTTAATGAAAAA. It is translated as CAWSVGGVNEK. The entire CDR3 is CAWSVGGVNEKLFF.

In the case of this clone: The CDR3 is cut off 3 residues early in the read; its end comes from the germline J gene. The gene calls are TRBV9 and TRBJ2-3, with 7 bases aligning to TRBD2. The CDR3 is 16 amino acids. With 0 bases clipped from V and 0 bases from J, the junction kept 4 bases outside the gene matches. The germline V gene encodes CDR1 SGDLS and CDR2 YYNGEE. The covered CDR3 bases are TGTGCCAGCAGCGTAGGGCTAGCGGAAAGCACAGATACG. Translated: CASSVGLAESTDT. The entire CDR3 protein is CASSVGLAESTDTQYF.

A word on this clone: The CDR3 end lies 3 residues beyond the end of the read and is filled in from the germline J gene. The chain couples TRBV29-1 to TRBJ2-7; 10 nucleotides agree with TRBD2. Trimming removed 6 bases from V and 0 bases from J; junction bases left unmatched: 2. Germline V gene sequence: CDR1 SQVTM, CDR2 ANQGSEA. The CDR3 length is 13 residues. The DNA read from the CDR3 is TGCAGCGTCGGGACTAGCGCCTCCTACGAG. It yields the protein CSVGTSASYE. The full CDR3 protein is CSVGTSASYEQYF.

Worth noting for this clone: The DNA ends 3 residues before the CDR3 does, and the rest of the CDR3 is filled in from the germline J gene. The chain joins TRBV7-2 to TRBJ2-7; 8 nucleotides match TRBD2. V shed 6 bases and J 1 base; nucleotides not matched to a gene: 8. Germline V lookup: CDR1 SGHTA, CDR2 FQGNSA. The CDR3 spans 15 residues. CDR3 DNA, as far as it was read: TGTGCCAGCAGTCGTCTGGCTAGCGGGTCCTACGAG. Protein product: CASSRLASGSYE. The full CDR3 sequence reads CASSRLASGSYEQYF.

This chain's CDR3 is CASSGQGTDTYTF. The CDR3 bases that were read are TGTGCCAGCAGCGGACAGGGAACAGATACC. The chain has TRBV7-3 and TRBJ1-2; 8 nucleotides match TRBD1. Coverage ceases 3 residues before the CDR3 finishes, and the germline J gene fills in the end. CDR1 is SGHTA and CDR2 is FQGTGA in the germline V gene. CDR3 size: 13 residues.

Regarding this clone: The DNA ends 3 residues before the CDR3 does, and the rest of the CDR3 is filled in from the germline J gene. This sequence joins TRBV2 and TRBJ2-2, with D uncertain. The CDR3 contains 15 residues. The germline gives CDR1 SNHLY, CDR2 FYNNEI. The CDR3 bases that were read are TGTGCCAGCAGTGAAGACCGGGTGTACAATGAAAAG. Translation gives CASSEDRVYNEK. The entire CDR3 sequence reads CASSEDRVYNEKLFF. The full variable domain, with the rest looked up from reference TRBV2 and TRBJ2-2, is EPEVTQTPSHQVTQMGQEVILRCVPISNHLYFYWYRQILGQKVEFLVSFYNNEISEKSEIFDDQFSVERPDGSNFTLKIRSTKLEDSAMYFCASSEDRVYNEKLFFGEGSRLTVL.

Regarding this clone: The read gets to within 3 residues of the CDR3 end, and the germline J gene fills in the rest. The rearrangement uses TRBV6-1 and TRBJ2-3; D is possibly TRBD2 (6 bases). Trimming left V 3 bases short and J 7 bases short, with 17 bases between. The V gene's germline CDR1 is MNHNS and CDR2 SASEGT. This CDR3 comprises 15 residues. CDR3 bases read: TGTGCCAGCAGTGAGGTAGGAGGGGAGACAAATACG. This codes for CASSEVGGETNT. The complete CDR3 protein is CASSEVGGETNTQYF.